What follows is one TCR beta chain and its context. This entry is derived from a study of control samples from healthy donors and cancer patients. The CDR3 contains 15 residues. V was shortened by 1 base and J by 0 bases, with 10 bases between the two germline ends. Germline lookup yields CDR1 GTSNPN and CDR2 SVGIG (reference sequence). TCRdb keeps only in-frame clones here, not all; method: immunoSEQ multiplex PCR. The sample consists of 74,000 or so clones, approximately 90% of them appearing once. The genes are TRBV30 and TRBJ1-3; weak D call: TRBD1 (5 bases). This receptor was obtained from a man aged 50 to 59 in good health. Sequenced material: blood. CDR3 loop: CAWSGRALSGNTIYF. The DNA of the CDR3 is TGTGCCTGGAGTGGCAGGGCCCTCTCTGGAAACACCATATATTTT.